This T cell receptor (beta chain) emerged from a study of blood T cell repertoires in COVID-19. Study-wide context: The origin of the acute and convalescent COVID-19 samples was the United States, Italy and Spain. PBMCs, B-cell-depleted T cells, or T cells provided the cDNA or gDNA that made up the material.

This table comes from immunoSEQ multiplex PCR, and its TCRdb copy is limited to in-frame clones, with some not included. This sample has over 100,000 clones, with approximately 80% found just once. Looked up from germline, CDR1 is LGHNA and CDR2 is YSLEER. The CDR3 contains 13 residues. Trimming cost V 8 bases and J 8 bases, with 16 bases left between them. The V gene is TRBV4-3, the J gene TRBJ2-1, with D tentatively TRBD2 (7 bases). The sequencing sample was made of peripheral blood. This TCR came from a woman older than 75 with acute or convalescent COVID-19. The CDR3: CASGRRGGDEQFF. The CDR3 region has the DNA TGCGCCAGCGGCAGGAGGGGGGGCGATGAGCAGTTCTTC.